The rows below give T cell receptor beta chains drawn from one sample of a study of T cells in localized non-small cell lung cancer. Sequenced by immunoSEQ multiplex PCR; TCRdb stores in-frame clones only, minus some. The table records about 28,000 clones, about nine tenths of them present only once. The material sequenced was peripheral blood, taken before any cancer treatment. Source of these receptors: a male donor older than 55 with stage I lung adenocarcinoma. Each CDR3 is given with its conserved first and last residue. Fields, in order: clone size, D gene, V gene, J gene, CDR3 DNA, CDR3 protein. The D gene is left open where the match is weak. Some rows mark clone size as missing; the rest say once, few, many or name a class of expanded clone.

abundance: once
d_gene: TRBD2
v_gene: TRBV28
j_gene: TRBJ2-1
CDR3nt: TGTGCCAGCAGTCCGGTCCTTAGCGGGGGGCCTTACAATGAGCAGTTCTTC
CDR3aa: CASSPVLSGGPYNEQFF

abundance: .
d_gene: TRBD1
v_gene: TRBV7-2
j_gene: TRBJ1-1
CDR3nt: TGTGCCAGCAGCTGGAAGGGACAGGCGAGTGAAGCTTTCTTT
CDR3aa: CASSWKGQASEAFF

abundance: .
d_gene: .
v_gene: TRBV2
j_gene: TRBJ2-3
CDR3nt: TGTGCCAGCAGTGAAGCTGTACCGACCGGAGATACGCAGTATTTT
CDR3aa: CASSEAVPTGDTQYF

abundance: .
d_gene: .
v_gene: TRBV5-6
j_gene: TRBJ1-1
CDR3nt: TGTGCCAGCAGCTTGGGAGACACCTACACTGAAGCTTTCTTT
CDR3aa: CASSLGDTYTEAFF

abundance: once
d_gene: TRBD2
v_gene: TRBV5-1
j_gene: TRBJ2-5
CDR3nt: TGCGCCAGCAGCTTGGCCGGAGCGGGGGGCCCGGAAGAGACCCAGTACTTC
CDR3aa: CASSLAGAGGPEETQYF

abundance: .
d_gene: .
v_gene: TRBV5-1
j_gene: TRBJ2-6
CDR3nt: TGCGCCAGCAGCTTTGGACCTGGGGCCAACGTCCTGACTTTC
CDR3aa: CASSFGPGANVLTF

abundance: once
d_gene: .
v_gene: TRBV5-1
j_gene: TRBJ1-6
CDR3nt: TGCGCCAGCAGCCTTTCCGGGCCGAACTATAATTCACCCCTCCACTTT
CDR3aa: CASSLSGPNYNSPLHF

abundance: .
d_gene: .
v_gene: TRBV7-2
j_gene: TRBJ1-1
CDR3nt: TGTGCCAGCAGCTTTGATAGACAGAACACTGAAGCTTTCTTT
CDR3aa: CASSFDRQNTEAFF

abundance: .
d_gene: .
v_gene: TRBV5-1
j_gene: TRBJ1-1
CDR3nt: TGCGCCAGCAGCTTGGCTACTCAGAACACTGAAGCTTTCTTT
CDR3aa: CASSLATQNTEAFF

abundance: .
d_gene: TRBD1
v_gene: TRBV28
j_gene: TRBJ1-2
CDR3nt: TGTGCCAGCAAGGCAGGGGGCTCAAGGGGTGGCTACACCTTC
CDR3aa: CASKAGGSRGGYTF

abundance: .
d_gene: .
v_gene: TRBV7-9
j_gene: TRBJ2-5
CDR3nt: TGTGCCAGCAGCCGGTCAGACACCAAGACCCAGTACTTC
CDR3aa: CASSRSDTKTQYF

abundance: .
d_gene: TRBD1
v_gene: TRBV5-1
j_gene: TRBJ2-5
CDR3nt: TGCGCCAGCTTTCAGACAGGGGGCGAAGAGACCCAGTACTTC
CDR3aa: CASFQTGGEETQYF

abundance: .
d_gene: .
v_gene: TRBV4-1
j_gene: TRBJ2-2
CDR3nt: TGCGCCAGCAGCCAAAAATCGGACTCTTACACCGGGGAGCTGTTTTTT
CDR3aa: CASSQKSDSYTGELFF

abundance: .
d_gene: .
v_gene: TRBV4-1
j_gene: TRBJ2-3
CDR3nt: TGCGCCAGCAGCCAAGATTCCAGAAGTCTGGGCACAGATACGCAGTATTTT
CDR3aa: CASSQDSRSLGTDTQYF

abundance: .
d_gene: .
v_gene: TRBV5-1
j_gene: TRBJ2-6
CDR3nt: TGCGCCAGCAGGCGGACTGACAGCTCTGGGGCCAACGTCCTGACTTTC
CDR3aa: CASRRTDSSGANVLTF

abundance: .
d_gene: .
v_gene: TRBV28
j_gene: TRBJ2-7
CDR3nt: TGTGCCAGCAGTTTATTTAACGAGCAGTACTTC
CDR3aa: CASSLFNEQYF

abundance: .
d_gene: .
v_gene: TRBV5-1
j_gene: TRBJ1-1
CDR3nt: TGCGCCAGCAGCTTGGGCTGGGGTGAGGACACTGAAGCTTTCTTT
CDR3aa: CASSLGWGEDTEAFF

abundance: .
d_gene: .
v_gene: TRBV7-9
j_gene: TRBJ2-3
CDR3nt: TGTGCCAGCACCCAGGGGTTGAACTTGGGTGCAGATACGCAGTATTTT
CDR3aa: CASTQGLNLGADTQYF

abundance: .
d_gene: .
v_gene: TRBV19
j_gene: TRBJ2-6
CDR3nt: TGTGCCAGTAGTGCAGGAAAATCACAAAGTCGGGCCAACGTCCTGACTTTC
CDR3aa: CASSAGKSQSRANVLTF

abundance: .
d_gene: .
v_gene: TRBV4-3
j_gene: TRBJ2-2
CDR3nt: TGCGCCAGCAGCCAAGATAACACCGGGGAGCTGTTTTTT
CDR3aa: CASSQDNTGELFF

abundance: .
d_gene: .
v_gene: TRBV7-2
j_gene: TRBJ1-2
CDR3nt: TGTGCCAGCAGCTTAGCCTACGCCGGACAGAACTATGGCTACACCTTC
CDR3aa: CASSLAYAGQNYGYTF

abundance: few
d_gene: TRBD1
v_gene: TRBV18
j_gene: TRBJ1-5
CDR3nt: TGTGCCAGCTCACCGGAACAGGGGGATCAGCCCCAGCATTTT
CDR3aa: CASSPEQGDQPQHF

abundance: .
d_gene: .
v_gene: TRBV5-6
j_gene: TRBJ1-2
CDR3nt: TGTGCCAGCAGCGTCTGGGGCGCCAGTGGCTACACCTTC
CDR3aa: CASSVWGASGYTF

abundance: .
d_gene: .
v_gene: TRBV6-5
j_gene: TRBJ1-6
CDR3nt: TGTGCCAGCAGTTTCGGGGGGGGGTTCGGGTCACCCCTCCACTTT
CDR3aa: CASSFGGGFGSPLHF

abundance: .
d_gene: .
v_gene: TRBV5-6
j_gene: TRBJ1-6
CDR3nt: TGTGCCAGCAGCGCCGGTCGGAATTCACCCCTCCACTTT
CDR3aa: CASSAGRNSPLHF

abundance: .
d_gene: .
v_gene: TRBV7-3
j_gene: TRBJ1-1
CDR3nt: TGTGCCAGCAGCTTACTTGGGGAAGGCACTGAAGCTTTCTTT
CDR3aa: CASSLLGEGTEAFF

abundance: few
d_gene: .
v_gene: TRBV7-9
j_gene: TRBJ1-6
CDR3nt: TGTGCCAGCAGCTTTCAAGAGAATTCACCCCTCCACTTT
CDR3aa: CASSFQENSPLHF

abundance: .
d_gene: .
v_gene: TRBV5-1
j_gene: TRBJ2-7
CDR3nt: TGCGCCAGCAGCCCACTTCGAGGGGACGAGCAGTACTTC
CDR3aa: CASSPLRGDEQYF

abundance: .
d_gene: .
v_gene: TRBV5-1
j_gene: TRBJ1-6
CDR3nt: TGCGCCAGCAGCTCACAGAGCTCCTATAATTCACCCCTCCACTTT
CDR3aa: CASSSQSSYNSPLHF

abundance: .
d_gene: .
v_gene: TRBV18
j_gene: TRBJ1-2
CDR3nt: TGTGCCAGCTCGTCCCAGGACTATGGCTACACCTTC
CDR3aa: CASSSQDYGYTF

abundance: .
d_gene: .
v_gene: TRBV30
j_gene: TRBJ2-7
CDR3nt: TGTGCCTGGAGTCTCGGCAGGGTGAGATCCTACGAGCAGTACTTC
CDR3aa: CAWSLGRVRSYEQYF

abundance: .
d_gene: .
v_gene: TRBV27
j_gene: TRBJ1-6
CDR3nt: TGTGCCAGCAGTTTATCGAAAGTCCAGACCTCACCCCTCCACTTT
CDR3aa: CASSLSKVQTSPLHF

abundance: .
d_gene: TRBD1
v_gene: TRBV10-2
j_gene: TRBJ1-1
CDR3nt: TGCGCCAGCATGATGGACAGGGATACTGAAGCTTTCTTT
CDR3aa: CASMMDRDTEAFF

abundance: .
d_gene: .
v_gene: TRBV2
j_gene: TRBJ1-2
CDR3nt: TGTGCCAGCAGGGTCAGCTATGGCTACACCTTC
CDR3aa: CASRVSYGYTF

abundance: once
d_gene: TRBD1
v_gene: TRBV28
j_gene: TRBJ1-2
CDR3nt: TGTGCCAGCAAGAGAGGTAGACAGGGGAGCTATGGCTACACCTTC
CDR3aa: CASKRGRQGSYGYTF

abundance: few
d_gene: .
v_gene: TRBV19
j_gene: TRBJ2-3
CDR3nt: TGTGCCAGTATGGGGCTGCAGGGTGTAACAGATACGCAGTATTTT
CDR3aa: CASMGLQGVTDTQYF

abundance: .
d_gene: .
v_gene: TRBV6-1
j_gene: TRBJ2-1
CDR3nt: TGTGCCAGCAGTGAAGGGAGGAGGCTCTCCTACAATGAGCAGTTCTTC
CDR3aa: CASSEGRRLSYNEQFF

abundance: once
d_gene: .
v_gene: TRBV4-2
j_gene: TRBJ1-5
CDR3nt: TGTGCCAGCAGCCCACGAGAACAGGGTGGGGGCCAGCCCCAGCATTTT
CDR3aa: CASSPREQGGGQPQHF

abundance: .
d_gene: TRBD1
v_gene: TRBV7-6
j_gene: TRBJ2-2
CDR3nt: TGTGCCAGCAGCAAATACCCAGGGACAGGAGCGGACACCGGGGAGCTGTTTTTT
CDR3aa: CASSKYPGTGADTGELFF

abundance: .
d_gene: TRBD1
v_gene: TRBV6-5
j_gene: TRBJ2-1
CDR3nt: TGTGCCAGCAGTTCTCGGGGACAGCTAGGGACCGTCTTC
CDR3aa: CASSSRGQLGTVF

abundance: few
d_gene: TRBD1
v_gene: TRBV27
j_gene: TRBJ2-1
CDR3nt: TGTGCCAGCAGTTTAGAGACAGGGTATGAGCAGTTCTTC
CDR3aa: CASSLETGYEQFF

abundance: .
d_gene: .
v_gene: TRBV19
j_gene: TRBJ2-3
CDR3nt: TGTGCCAGTAGGCGTACAACCCTACAGGGCCCCACAGATACGCAGTATTTT
CDR3aa: CASRRTTLQGPTDTQYF

abundance: .
d_gene: .
v_gene: TRBV6-5
j_gene: TRBJ1-1
CDR3nt: TGTGCCAGCAGTTACTCGGGTTTTGAAGCTTTCTTT
CDR3aa: CASSYSGFEAFF

abundance: .
d_gene: .
v_gene: TRBV18
j_gene: TRBJ2-3
CDR3nt: TGTGCCAGCTCACCCCCTAGCACAGATACGCAGTATTTT
CDR3aa: CASSPPSTDTQYF

abundance: .
d_gene: .
v_gene: TRBV30
j_gene: TRBJ1-3
CDR3nt: TGTGCCTGGAGTGTGGGGAACTCTGGAAACACCATATATTTT
CDR3aa: CAWSVGNSGNTIYF

abundance: .
d_gene: .
v_gene: TRBV28
j_gene: TRBJ1-2
CDR3nt: TGTGCCAGCAACAACCCCTGGGGGGGACTAGTCTATGGCTACACCTTC
CDR3aa: CASNNPWGGLVYGYTF

abundance: .
d_gene: .
v_gene: TRBV5-1
j_gene: TRBJ2-2
CDR3nt: TGCGCCATCACCGCCGTAGTTGGTAGGCTGTTTTTT
CDR3aa: CAITAVVGRLFF

abundance: once
d_gene: TRBD1
v_gene: TRBV19
j_gene: TRBJ1-6
CDR3nt: TGTGCCAGTAGTGGCAGGACAGGGATCAATTCACCCCTCCACTTT
CDR3aa: CASSGRTGINSPLHF

abundance: .
d_gene: .
v_gene: TRBV18
j_gene: TRBJ1-5
CDR3nt: TGTGCCAGCTCACGCTCCCCGGGAGGCAATCAGCCCCAGCATTTT
CDR3aa: CASSRSPGGNQPQHF

abundance: once
d_gene: .
v_gene: TRBV5-1
j_gene: TRBJ2-7
CDR3nt: TGCGCCAGCAGCTGGGGGGACAGAAATGAGCAGTACTTC
CDR3aa: CASSWGDRNEQYF